Listed below are T cell receptor beta chains from one sample, sequenced in a study of blood T cell repertoires in COVID-19. Produced via immunoSEQ multiplex PCR; TCRdb's table is partial and in-frame only. The data hold 300,000 to 350,000 clones, with 80% to 95% observed a single time. Sequencing input: peripheral blood. These receptors came from a woman aged 25 to 39 with COVID-19, enrolled during active disease. The CDR3 runs from the conserved cysteine through the conserved F or W. D genes are given only for firm matches. Where a row states a size, it is once, few, many or the class of an expanded clone; other rows omit it.

>TRBD2|TRBJ2-1|.|TRBV7-2
CASSSTLAGVGEQFF
TGTGCCAGCAGCTCCACCCTAGCGGGAGTCGGTGAGCAGTTCTTC
>TRBD1|TRBJ1-4|.|TRBV29-1
CSVESPGQGGEKLFF
TGCAGCGTTGAATCCCCGGGACAGGGGGGAGAAAAACTGTTTTTT
>TRBD2|TRBJ2-7|few|TRBV19
CASSFASGSYEQYF
TGTGCCAGTAGCTTTGCTAGCGGTAGCTACGAGCAGTACTTC
>.|TRBJ1-4|.|TRBV27
CASSLRVPFATNEKLFF
TGTGCCAGCAGTCTCCGAGTTCCTTTTGCAACTAATGAAAAACTGTTTTTT
>.|TRBJ1-6|.|TRBV15
CATSRASNSPLHF
TGTGCCACCAGCAGAGCGTCCAATTCACCCCTCCACTTT
>.|TRBJ2-7|.|TRBV3-1/TRBV3-2
CASSQGQLRDEQYF
TGTGCCAGCAGCCAAGGACAGCTAAGGGACGAGCAGTACTTC
>.|TRBJ1-2|once|TRBV28
CASSLSVNYGYTF
TGTGCCAGCAGTTTATCGGTTAACTATGGCTACACCTTC
>.|TRBJ2-2|once|TRBV5-4
CASSLGSGPRTGELFF
TGTGCCAGCAGCTTGGGTAGCGGCCCGAGGACCGGGGAGCTGTTTTTT
>TRBD1|TRBJ1-5|.|TRBV6-6
CASIPGQGWSQPQHF
TGTGCCAGCATCCCGGGACAGGGGTGGTCTCAGCCCCAGCATTTT
>.|TRBJ2-1|.|TRBV2
CASSDPMLTGVDYNEQFF
TGTGCCAGCAGTGATCCGATGCTAACGGGAGTCGACTACAATGAGCAGTTCTTC
>.|TRBJ1-2|few|TRBV3-1/TRBV3-2
CASSQESTYGYTF
TGTGCCAGCAGCCAAGAGTCGACATATGGCTACACCTTC
>TRBD2|TRBJ2-1|.|TRBV4-1
CASSQGPSGSGYNEQFF
TGCGCCAGCAGCCAAGGGCCTAGCGGGAGCGGGTACAATGAGCAGTTCTTC
>TRBD2|TRBJ2-1|.|TRBV10-1
CASSDPGLAGSREQFF
TGCGCCAGCAGTGACCCGGGACTAGCGGGGTCCAGGGAGCAGTTCTTC
>TRBD1|TRBJ1-5|.|TRBV6-6
CASRKDRGNNQPQHF
TGTGCCAGCAGAAAGGACAGGGGGAACAATCAGCCCCAGCATTTT
>.|TRBJ1-3|.|TRBV21-1
CASSKRDMGTGGDTIYF
TGTGCCAGCAGCAAAAGAGATATGGGGACAGGGGGCGACACCATATATTTT
>.|TRBJ2-2|.|TRBV2
CASGGDTGELFF
TGTGCCAGCGGTGGAGACACCGGGGAGCTGTTTTTT
>TRBD2|TRBJ2-7|.|TRBV3-1/TRBV3-2
CASSQGLITSGLGEQYF
TGTGCCAGCAGCCAAGGTCTAATTACTAGCGGCCTAGGGGAGCAGTACTTC
>TRBD2|TRBJ2-1|.|TRBV7-8
CASSFIGTSGNEQFF
TGTGCCAGCAGCTTCATAGGGACTAGCGGCAATGAGCAGTTCTTC
>.|TRBJ1-6|.|TRBV7-2
CASSSRGNSPLHF
TGTGCCAGCAGCTCCCGCGGTAATTCACCCCTCCACTTT
>.|TRBJ1-1|.|TRBV19
CASSTLAGSRTEAFF
TGTGCCAGTAGTACCCTCGCGGGGAGCAGGACTGAAGCTTTCTTT
>.|TRBJ1-2|.|TRBV11-2
CASSFSGVNYGYTF
TGTGCCAGCAGCTTTTCAGGGGTTAACTATGGCTACACCTTC
>TRBD1|TRBJ2-7|.|TRBV7-2
CASSSRAGQGYEQYF
TGTGCCAGCAGCTCCCGGGCGGGACAGGGCTACGAGCAGTACTTC
>TRBD2|TRBJ2-1|once|TRBV9
CASSVEVAGAVHNEQFF
TGTGCCAGCAGCGTAGAAGTAGCGGGAGCCGTCCACAATGAGCAGTTCTTC
>TRBD1|TRBJ1-2|.|TRBV28
CASSPGGGYGYTF
TGTGCCAGCAGTCCAGGGGGCGGCTATGGCTACACCTTC
>TRBD1|TRBJ2-6|.|TRBV2
CATARRGQGSGGANVLTF
TGTGCCACCGCCCGAAGGGGACAGGGAAGTGGTGGGGCCAACGTCCTGACTTTC
>TRBD2|TRBJ2-7|.|TRBV3-1/TRBV3-2
CASSRLLAGAPYEQYF
TGTGCCAGCAGCCGCCTTCTAGCGGGAGCCCCCTACGAGCAGTACTTC
>TRBD1|TRBJ1-5|.|TRBV19
CASSIYRGPGNQPQHF
TGTGCCAGTAGTATTTACAGGGGACCGGGCAATCAGCCCCAGCATTTT